These 17 T cell receptor beta chains originate from one sample sequenced in a study of shared clonotypes between healthy human individuals. The table came from immunoSEQ multiplex PCR; TCRdb's copy has only in-frame clones and leaves some out. The sample consists of approximately 2,300,000 clones, approximately 90% of them appearing once. The sequencing sample was made of naive CD4+ T cells from PBMCs. Subset reported: CD45RA+ positively selected. Source of these receptors: a man in his late teens or twenties in good health. Some clones in this sample may be carry-over from other donors' samples.

The chain joins TRBV28 to TRBJ1-4; perhaps TRBD1 as D (5 bases). Trimming removed 5 bases at V and 16 bases at J, with 17 bases between. This CDR3 spans 12 amino acids. Germline V gives CDR1 MDHEN, CDR2 SYDVKM. CDR3: CASSQDSDITFF. The CDR3, as DNA: TGTGCCAGCAGTCAAGATTCGGACATAACGTTTTTT.

CDR3 sequence reads: CASSVNTGIIGKNIQYF. The CDR3 DNA sequence: TGTGCCAGCAGTGTAAACACAGGGATTATAGGCAAAAACATTCAGTACTTC. The chain joins TRBV25-1 to TRBJ2-4; the D gene is possibly TRBD1 (6 bases). CDR3 length equals 17 residues. Trimming removed 4 bases from V and 3 bases from J, with 19 bases in between. The germline gives CDR1 MGHDK, CDR2 SYGVNS.

The CDR3 nucleotides are TGCAGCGAACGACTAGCGGGAGGCAATGAGCAGTTCTTC. Protein: CSERLAGGNEQFF. The chain has TRBV29-1 and TRBJ2-1, with 13 bases matching TRBD2. V trimming: 7 bases; J trimming: 6 bases; junction bases outside the gene matches: 3. The CDR3 runs 13 residues. From germline, CDR1 is SQVTM and CDR2 ANQGSEA.

The chain joins TRBV5-1 to TRBJ2-3; 10 bases fit TRBD1. J lost 2 bases, V lost 4 bases, and 4 bases had no gene match. The length of the CDR3 is 15 residues. CDR1 is SGHRS, CDR2 YFSETQ, per germline. In DNA, the CDR3 is TGCGCCAGCAGCCCGGGACAGGGGATCACAGATACGCAGTATTTT. Residues: CASSPGQGITDTQYF.

The chain employs TRBV4-1 and TRBJ2-5; D is undetermined. The CDR3 sequence is 12 residues long. CDR1 is MGHRA, CDR2 YSYEKL, per germline. Trimming removed 3 bases from V and 1 base from J, with 3 bases in between. CDR3 residues: CASSHPQETQYF. Here the CDR3 DNA reads TGCGCCAGCAGCCACCCCCAAGAGACCCAGTACTTC.

The chain recombines TRBV28 with TRBJ2-7; TRBD1 might be the D (5 bases). Germline loops: CDR1 MDHEN, CDR2 SYDVKM. The CDR3 is made up of 14 amino acids. Trimming cost V 7 bases and J 4 bases, with 17 bases left between them. For the CDR3, the DNA is TGTGCCAGCACCCCCCTCCAGGGAAAGTACGAGCAGTACTTC. As protein: CASTPLQGKYEQYF.

This chain uses TRBV2 with TRBJ2-6, with TRBD1 matching over 10 bases. The CDR3 length is 19 residues. CDR1 and CDR2 (germline): SNHLY, FYNNEI. V lost 6 bases, J lost 0 bases, and 11 bases stayed unmatched. Written as DNA, the CDR3 is TGTGCCAGCAGGAGGGACAGGGGCGCGGGAAACTCTGGGGCCAACGTCCTGACTTTC. Translating it yields CASRRDRGAGNSGANVLTF.

There are a few counts of this clone. The V call is TRBV25-1, the J call TRBJ2-1; 8 positions agree with TRBD2. With 3 bases clipped from V and 5 bases from J, the junction kept 6 bases outside the gene matches. Germline-derived CDR1 and CDR2 are MGHDK and SYGVNS. The CDR3 totals 15 residues. The CDR3 loop is CASSDSGRDNNEQFF. CDR3 bases: TGTGCCAGCAGTGATTCCGGGAGGGACAACAATGAGCAGTTCTTC.

This clone was seen a few times. This sequence joins TRBV21-1 and TRBJ1-4; the DNA was not used to check the table's D call, TRBD1. TRBV21-1 constitutes a pseudogene. The CDR3 extends over 16 amino acids. The CDR3 DNA follows: TGTGCCAGCAGCAAGTGGGACAGGGGAAGTAGTGAAAAACTGTTTTTT. Translating it yields CASSKWDRGSSEKLFF.

The chain combines TRBV18 with TRBJ1-2, with TRBD1 as a possible D gene (5 bases). The CDR3 consists of 15 residues. Trimming removed 1 base from V and 4 bases from J, with 13 bases in between. CDR1 is KGHSH, CDR2 LQKENI, per germline. The CDR3, as DNA: TGTGCCAGCTCACCACTACGGGACGGGGTCTATGGCTACACCTTC. Translation: CASSPLRDGVYGYTF.

The chain recombines TRBV6-5 with TRBJ1-5; the D gene is possibly TRBD1 (5 bases). This CDR3 has 14 amino acids. Trimming left V 2 bases short and J 7 bases short, with 12 bases between. Per the germline V gene, CDR1 is MNHEY and CDR2 is SVGAGI. For the CDR3, the DNA is TGTGCCAGCAGTTACCCAGGGTCAGGGCAGCCCCAGCATTTT. As protein: CASSYPGSGQPQHF.

The rearrangement links TRBV6-5 to TRBJ2-7; 8 bases fit TRBD2. V was pared by 5 bases and J by 2 bases, with 5 bases of the junction left unmatched. The V gene's germline CDR1 is MNHEY and CDR2 SVGAGI. CDR3 length: 14 residues. CDR3 bases: TGTGCCAGCAGTGGTCGGGGGGGAACCTACGAGCAGTACTTC. This translates into CASSGRGGTYEQYF.

The chain recombines TRBV4-1 with TRBJ2-5, with a tentative D call TRBD1 (5 bases). Trimming took off 2 bases at V and 6 bases at J, with 10 bases between the two ends. Per germline, CDR1 MGHRA and CDR2 YSYEKL. The CDR3 contains 13 residues. CDR3 nucleotide sequence: TGCGCCAGCAGCCAACAGGGCCAGCAGACCCAGTACTTC. This translates into CASSQQGQQTQYF.

The chain joins TRBV23-1 to TRBJ2-7; weak D call: TRBD1 (6 bases). TRBV23-1 is filed as an ORF, its function uncertain. CDR3 length: 14 amino acids. V lost 4 bases, J lost 2 bases, and 12 bases lay in between. Here the CDR3 reads CASSLRTAAYEQYF. The CDR3, as DNA: TGCGCCAGCAGTCTCCGGACAGCCGCCTACGAGCAGTACTTC.

As for this clone: Other DNA sequences within the sample encode an identical CDR3. The chain recombines TRBV5-1 with TRBJ1-4, with 9 bases lining up with TRBD1. Germline CDR1 SGHRS, CDR2 YFSETQ. There are 14 residues in the CDR3. The V segment lost 3 bases and the J segment 6 bases; nucleotides outside the gene matches: 3. The CDR3 DNA sequence: TGCGCCAGCAGCTCGGGACAGGGTGATGAAAAACTGTTTTTT. Translating it yields CASSSGQGDEKLFF.

The chain has TRBV5-1 and TRBJ2-2; D is perhaps TRBD1 (6 bases). V gave up 0 bases and J gave up 3 bases, with 9 bases separating them. The CDR3 is 15 residues long. Germline loops: CDR1 SGHRS, CDR2 YFSETQ. The CDR3 sequence: CASSLVGADTGELFF. DNA of the CDR3: TGCGCCAGCAGCTTGGTGGGGGCGGACACCGGGGAGCTGTTTTTT.

This sequence joins TRBV10-3 and TRBJ2-5; 11 positions match TRBD2. This CDR3 comprises 14 residues. The ends lost 2 bases at V and 7 bases at J; junction bases unmatched: 3. The germline CDR1 and CDR2 sequences are ENHRY and SYGVKD. This CDR3 reads CAISEMTSGMTQYF. DNA of the CDR3: TGTGCCATCAGTGAGATGACTAGCGGGATGACCCAGTACTTC.